What follows describes a single TCR beta chain. Its antigen remains unidentified. The record originates from a study of Ad26.COV2.S vaccination and SARS-CoV-2 variants. Study information: Administration of Ad26.COV2.S was intramuscular, either once or twice 56 days apart. Study-wide findings and caveats: Vaccinated individuals (as opposed to placebo recipients) had higher spike-specific TCR breadth. Breadth measured for non-spike TCRs was similar across vaccine and placebo recipients.

Measured with immunoSEQ multiplex PCR; TCRdb has only the in-frame clones, and not every one. The sample holds around 450,000 clones, more than 75% seen once. Treatment: approximately 18 received Ad26.COV2.S at low or high dose, single or two shots; 5 received placebo; per-sample allocation not given. Samples came from day 63 after the first vaccine or placebo injection. Based in Boston, the donor was an adult of 18-55 years. The CDR3 runs to 17 residues. Germline V lookup: CDR1 SGHTA, CDR2 FQGNSA. Trimming stripped 5 bases from V and 3 bases from J, with 21 bases between. The sequenced sample was peripheral blood, obtained in a trial of Ad26.COV2.S vaccine versus placebo. The gene calls are TRBV7-2 and TRBJ2-3; no definite D call. The sequence was collected from a person aged 18-65 years who received the Ad26.COV2.S COVID-19 vaccine or a placebo. CDR3 amino acids: CASSPRGVALRTDTQYF. The CDR3, as DNA: TGTGCCAGCAGCCCCCGAGGTGTTGCTTTGAGGACAGATACGCAGTATTTT.